One sample yielded the 14 T cell receptor beta chains listed below, sequenced in a study of cytomegalovirus exposure and HLA in healthy donors. 13 Jbeta primers and 60 Vbeta primers were used for the PCR. Sequencing was performed with immunoSEQ multiplex PCR; in TCRdb, only in-frame clones are kept and a portion is missing. The table includes about 150,000 clones, roughly 80% detected once. The material sequenced was PBMCs. Receptors were obtained from a woman between 40 and 55 years old in good health and CMV-seropositive.

This chain joins TRBV28 and TRBJ1-5, with 10 bases that match TRBD1. This CDR3 is built from 15 residues. Trimming took 4 bases from V and 6 from J; bases not matched to a gene: 6. Looked up from germline, CDR1 is MDHEN and CDR2 is SYDVKM. DNA for the CDR3: TGTGCCAGCAGTTACGGGACAGGGGAAAGTCAGCCCCAGCATTTT. Translating gives CASSYGTGESQPQHF. Filled out from reference TRBV28 and TRBJ1-5, the complete variable domain reads DVKVTQSSRYLVKRTGEKVFLECVQDMDHENMFWYRQDPGLGLRLIYFSYDVKMKEKGDIPEGYSVSREKKERFSLILESASTNQTSMYLCASSYGTGESQPQHFGDGTRLSIL.

A remark on this clone: This sample includes further DNA sequences coding for the same CDR3. V gene TRBV9 combines with J gene TRBJ1-3; no firm D call. Germline CDR1 reads SGDLS; CDR2 reads YYNGEE. The CDR3 sequence is 14 residues long. V shed 2 bases and J shed 0 bases, with 6 bases lying between them. CDR3 coding DNA: TGTGCCAGCAGCGTTGGCTCCTCTGGAAACACCATATATTTT. Translation: CASSVGSSGNTIYF.

The rearrangement joins TRBV25-1 to TRBJ2-3; 9 bases are shared with TRBD2. The trim removed 2 bases at V and 8 bases at J, leaving 14 bases unmatched. The CDR3 runs 17 residues. Germline CDR1 reads MGHDK; CDR2 reads SYGVNS. The CDR3: CASSEMGAGGPVRTQYF. Here the CDR3 DNA reads TGTGCCAGCAGTGAAATGGGGGCGGGGGGGCCCGTTCGTACGCAGTATTTT.

The chain employs TRBV27 and TRBJ2-4; 7 nucleotides line up with TRBD1. Germline CDR1 is MNHEY and CDR2 is SMNVEV (reference sequence). V was clipped by 5 bases and J by 12 bases; unmatched bases: 10. This CDR3 contains 13 residues. CDR3 sequence reads: CASSASTGTGQYF. CDR3 DNA sequence: TGTGCCAGCAGTGCCTCGACAGGGACGGGTCAGTACTTC.

The chain joins TRBV7-9 to TRBJ2-5; possible D gene TRBD2, 7 bases. The ends were cut back, 5 bases at V and 5 bases at J, with 18 bases in the middle. Germline CDR1 SEHNR, CDR2 FQNEAQ (reference sequence). This CDR3 comprises 15 residues. Here the CDR3 DNA reads TGTGCCAGCAGCCTTCCGGGGGGCCTAAAGGAGACCCAGTACTTC. Its translation: CASSLPGGLKETQYF.

V usage is TRBV7-8 and J usage is TRBJ2-5; 10 nucleotides match TRBD1. The CDR3 totals 17 residues. J lost 5 bases, V lost 4 bases, and 13 bases had no gene match. In germline, CDR1 is SGHVS, CDR2 FQNEAQ. The CDR3 DNA is TGTGCCAGCAGCTCCTCCCAGTCCGTGGGACAGGGGGAGACCCAGTACTTC. Its protein product is CASSSSQSVGQGETQYF.

This clone was seen only once. The gene calls are TRBV4-3 and TRBJ2-4; 11 positions agree with TRBD2. CDR1 is LGHNA, CDR2 YSLEER, per germline. This CDR3 region has 19 residues. The V and J ends lost 0 bases and 4 bases, in that order; junction bases with no gene match: 11. The CDR3 DNA sequence: TGCGCCAGCAGCCAAGAGCGGCTAGCGGGGGGAAGACTTAAAAACATTCAGTACTTC. It codes for CASSQERLAGGRLKNIQYF.

The CDR3 DNA reads TGTTCCGCCAACTGGGGGGGTGAGACCCAGTACTTC. This gives the protein CSANWGGETQYF. The chain employs TRBV7-9 and TRBJ2-5; 7 bases match TRBD2. There are 12 residues in the CDR3. Per germline, CDR1 SEHNR and CDR2 FQNEAQ (reference sequence).

The V and J genes are TRBV30 and TRBJ2-3, with D perhaps matching TRBD2 (6 bases). The germline V gene encodes CDR1 GTSNPN and CDR2 SVGIG (reference sequence). This CDR3 is 13 amino acids long. The V end lost 4 bases, the J end lost 0 bases, and 8 bases lay between the germline ends. The CDR3 loop is CAWTSVSTDTQYF. CDR3 nucleotides: TGTGCCTGGACTAGCGTTAGCACAGATACGCAGTATTTT.

This clone was found a few times. The chain couples TRBV5-4 to TRBJ2-7; 9 bases are a match to TRBD2. The CDR3 covers 16 residues. Germline CDR1 SGHNT, CDR2 YYREEE (reference sequence). J lost 0 bases, V lost 2 bases, and 6 bases had no gene match. CDR3: CASSLKTSGPSYEQYF. The CDR3 bases are TGTGCCAGCAGCTTAAAGACTAGCGGACCCTCCTACGAGCAGTACTTC. Looking up the rest from reference TRBV5-4 and TRBJ2-7 gives the full variable domain: ETGVTQSPTHLIKTRGQQVTLRCSSQSGHNTVSWYQQALGQGPQFIFQYYREEENGRGNFPPRFSGLQFPNYSSELNVNALELDDSALYLCASSLKTSGPSYEQYFGPGTRLTVT.

This clone was detected a few times. The CDR3 DNA reads TGTGCCAGCAGTGACGGGGGGCCCCAGCATTTT. Its protein product is CASSDGGPQHF. V is TRBV6-5 and J is TRBJ1-5; D may be TRBD1 (5 bases). Germline-derived CDR1 and CDR2 are MNHEY and SVGAGI. This CDR3 contains 11 residues. Trimming shortened V by 5 bases and J by 9 bases, and 8 bases separated the two germline ends.

This rearrangement joins TRBV28 to TRBJ1-2, with TRBD1 identical over 10 bases. The CDR3 loop spans 15 amino acids. V was clipped by 2 bases and J by 6 bases; unmatched bases: 6. CDR1 MDHEN and CDR2 SYDVKM come from the germline V gene. The CDR3 region has the DNA TGTGCCAGCAGTTTAGAGGCGACAGGGGGCGATGGCTACACCTTC. This encodes CASSLEATGGDGYTF.

This chain connects TRBV19 to TRBJ1-5; D unclear. The CDR3 extends over 13 amino acids. Trimming shortened V by 4 bases and J by 7 bases, and 11 bases separated the two germline ends. Germline V gene lookup returns CDR1 LNHDA and CDR2 SQIVND (reference sequence). The DNA of the CDR3 is TGTGCCAGTAGTACGGGGAAAGGGCAGCCCCAGCATTTT. Its translation: CASSTGKGQPQHF.

This clone occurred a few times. This chain links TRBV5-4 with TRBJ2-2, with TRBD1 matching over 7 bases. The trim removed 4 bases at V and 3 bases at J, leaving 6 bases unmatched. CDR1 SGHNT and CDR2 YYREEE come from the germline V gene (reference sequence). This CDR3 region has 15 residues. The CDR3 bases are TGTGCCAGCAGCCCCCGACAGGGATACACCGGGGAGCTGTTTTTT. Its protein product is CASSPRQGYTGELFF.